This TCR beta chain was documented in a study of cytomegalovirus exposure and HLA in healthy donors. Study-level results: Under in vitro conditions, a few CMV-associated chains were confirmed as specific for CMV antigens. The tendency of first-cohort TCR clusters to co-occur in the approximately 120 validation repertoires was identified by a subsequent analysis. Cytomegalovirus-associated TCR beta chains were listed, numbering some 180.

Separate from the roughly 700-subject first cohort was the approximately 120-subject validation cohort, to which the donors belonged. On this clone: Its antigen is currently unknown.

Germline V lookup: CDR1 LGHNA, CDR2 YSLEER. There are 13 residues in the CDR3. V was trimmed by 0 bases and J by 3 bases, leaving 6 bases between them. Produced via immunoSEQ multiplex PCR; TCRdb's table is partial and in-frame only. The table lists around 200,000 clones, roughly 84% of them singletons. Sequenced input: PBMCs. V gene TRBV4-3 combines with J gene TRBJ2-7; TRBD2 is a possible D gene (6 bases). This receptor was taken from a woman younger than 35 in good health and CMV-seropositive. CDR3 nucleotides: TGCGCCAGCAGCCAAGATAGCGGCTACGAGCAGTACTTC. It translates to CASSQDSGYEQYF.